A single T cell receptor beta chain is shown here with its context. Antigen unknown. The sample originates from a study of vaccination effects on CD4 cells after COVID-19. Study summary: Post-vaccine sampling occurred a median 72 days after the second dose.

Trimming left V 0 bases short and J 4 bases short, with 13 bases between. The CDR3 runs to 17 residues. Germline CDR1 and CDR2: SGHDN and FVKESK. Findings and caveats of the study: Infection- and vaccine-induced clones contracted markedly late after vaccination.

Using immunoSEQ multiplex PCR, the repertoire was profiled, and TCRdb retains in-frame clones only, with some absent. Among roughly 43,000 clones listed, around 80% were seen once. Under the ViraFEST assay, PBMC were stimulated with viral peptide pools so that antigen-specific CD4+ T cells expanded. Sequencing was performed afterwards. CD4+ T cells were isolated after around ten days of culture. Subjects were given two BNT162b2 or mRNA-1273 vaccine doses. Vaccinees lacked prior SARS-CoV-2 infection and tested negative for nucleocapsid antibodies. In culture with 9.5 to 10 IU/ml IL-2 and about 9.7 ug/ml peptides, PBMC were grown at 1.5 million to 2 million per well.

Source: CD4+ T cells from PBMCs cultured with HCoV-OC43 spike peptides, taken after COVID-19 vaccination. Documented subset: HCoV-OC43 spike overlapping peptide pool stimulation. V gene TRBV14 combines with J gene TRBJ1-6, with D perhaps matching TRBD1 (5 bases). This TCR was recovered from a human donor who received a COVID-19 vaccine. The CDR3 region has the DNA TGTGCCAGCAGCCAAGAATCTAGGTGGGGGTATAATTCACCCCTCCACTTT. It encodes CASSQESRWGYNSPLHF.